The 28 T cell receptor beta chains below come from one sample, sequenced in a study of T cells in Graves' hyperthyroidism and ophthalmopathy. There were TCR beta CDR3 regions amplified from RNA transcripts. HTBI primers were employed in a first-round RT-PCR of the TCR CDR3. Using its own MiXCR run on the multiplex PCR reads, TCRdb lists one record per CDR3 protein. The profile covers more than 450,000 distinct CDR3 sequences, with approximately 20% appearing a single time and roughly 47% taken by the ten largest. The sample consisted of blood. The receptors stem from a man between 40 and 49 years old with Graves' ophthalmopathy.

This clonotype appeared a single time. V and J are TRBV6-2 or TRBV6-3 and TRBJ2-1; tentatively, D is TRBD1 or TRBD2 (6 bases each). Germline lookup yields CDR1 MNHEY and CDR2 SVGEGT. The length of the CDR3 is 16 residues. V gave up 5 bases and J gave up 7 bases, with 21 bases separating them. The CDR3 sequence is CASSTRGGRTVNEQFF. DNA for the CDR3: TGTGCCAGCAGTACCCGAGGGGGGCGAACAGTGAATGAGCAGTTCTTC.

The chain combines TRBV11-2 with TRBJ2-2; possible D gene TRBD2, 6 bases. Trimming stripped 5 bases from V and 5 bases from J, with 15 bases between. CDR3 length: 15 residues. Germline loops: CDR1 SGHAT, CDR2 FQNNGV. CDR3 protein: CASSRGRSRTGELFF. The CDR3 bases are TGTGCCAGCAGCCGTGGGAGGTCCAGAACCGGGGAGCTGTTTTTT. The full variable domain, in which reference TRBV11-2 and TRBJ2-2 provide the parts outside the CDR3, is EAGVAQSPRYKIIEKRQSVAFWCNPISGHATLYWYQQILGQGPKLLIQFQNNGVVDDSQLPKDRFSAERLKGVDSTLKIQPAKLEDSAVYLCASSRGRSRTGELFFGEGSRLTVL.

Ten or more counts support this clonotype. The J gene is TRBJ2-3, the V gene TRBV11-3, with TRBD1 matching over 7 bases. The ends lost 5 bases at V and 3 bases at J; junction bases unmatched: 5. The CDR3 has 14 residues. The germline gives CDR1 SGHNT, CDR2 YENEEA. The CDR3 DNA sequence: TGTGCCAGCAGCCCAAACAGGGGTACAGATACGCAGTATTTT. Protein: CASSPNRGTDTQYF.

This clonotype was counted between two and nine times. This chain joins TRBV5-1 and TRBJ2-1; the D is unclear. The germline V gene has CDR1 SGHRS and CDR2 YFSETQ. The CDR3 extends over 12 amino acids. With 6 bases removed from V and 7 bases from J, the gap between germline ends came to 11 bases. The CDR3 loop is CASKTDINEQFF. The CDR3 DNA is TGCGCCAGCAAGACTGATATTAATGAGCAGTTCTTC.

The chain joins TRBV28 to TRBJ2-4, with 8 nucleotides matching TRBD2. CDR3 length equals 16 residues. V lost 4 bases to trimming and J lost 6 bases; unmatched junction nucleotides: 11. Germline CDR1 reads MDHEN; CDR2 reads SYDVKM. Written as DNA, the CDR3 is TGTGCCAGCAGTTCAACCCCCGGGGGGGTGATAAACATTCAGTACTTC. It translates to CASSSTPGGVINIQYF.

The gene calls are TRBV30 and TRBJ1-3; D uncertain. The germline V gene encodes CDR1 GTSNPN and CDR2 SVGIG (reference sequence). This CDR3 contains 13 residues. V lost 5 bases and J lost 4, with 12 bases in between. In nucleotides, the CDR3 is TGTGCCTGGTCACCTGGCTTGGGAAACACCATATATTTT. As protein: CAWSPGLGNTIYF. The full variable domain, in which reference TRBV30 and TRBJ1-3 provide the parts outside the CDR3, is SQTIHQWPATLVQPVGSPLSLECTVEGTSNPNLYWYRQAAGRGLQLLFYSVGIGQISSEVPQNLSASRPQDRQFILSSKKLLLSDSGFYLCAWSPGLGNTIYFGEGSWLTVV.

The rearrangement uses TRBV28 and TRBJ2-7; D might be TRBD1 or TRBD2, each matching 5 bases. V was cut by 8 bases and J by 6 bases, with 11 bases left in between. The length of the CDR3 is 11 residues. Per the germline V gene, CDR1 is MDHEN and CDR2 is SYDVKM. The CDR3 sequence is CASVSGGEQYF. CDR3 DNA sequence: TGTGCCAGCGTTAGTGGGGGCGAGCAGTACTTC.

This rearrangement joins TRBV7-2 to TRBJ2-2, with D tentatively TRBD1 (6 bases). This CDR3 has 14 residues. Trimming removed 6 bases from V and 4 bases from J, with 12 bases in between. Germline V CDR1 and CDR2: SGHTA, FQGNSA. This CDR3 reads CASRQRQATGELFF. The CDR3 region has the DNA TGTGCCAGCAGGCAGAGACAGGCCACCGGGGAGCTGTTTTTT. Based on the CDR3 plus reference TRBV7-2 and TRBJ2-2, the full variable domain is GAGVSQSPSNKVTEKGKDVELRCDPISGHTALYWYRQSLGQGLEFLIYFQGNSAPDKSGLPSDRFSAERTGGSVSTLTIQRTQQEDSAVYLCASRQRQATGELFFGEGSRLTVL.

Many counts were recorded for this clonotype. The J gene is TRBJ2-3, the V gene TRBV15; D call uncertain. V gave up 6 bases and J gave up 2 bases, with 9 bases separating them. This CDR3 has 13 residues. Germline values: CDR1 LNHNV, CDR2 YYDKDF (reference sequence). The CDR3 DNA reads TGTGCCACCAGGGAGAGTATCACAGATACGCAGTATTTT. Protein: CATRESITDTQYF.

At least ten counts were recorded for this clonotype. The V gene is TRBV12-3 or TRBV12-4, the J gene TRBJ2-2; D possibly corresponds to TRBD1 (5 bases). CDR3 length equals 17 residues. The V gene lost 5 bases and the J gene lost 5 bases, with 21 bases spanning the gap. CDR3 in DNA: TGTGCCAGCAGTCAACTTACAGGCCCCCTTTCAACCGGGGAGCTGTTTTTT. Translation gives CASSQLTGPLSTGELFF.

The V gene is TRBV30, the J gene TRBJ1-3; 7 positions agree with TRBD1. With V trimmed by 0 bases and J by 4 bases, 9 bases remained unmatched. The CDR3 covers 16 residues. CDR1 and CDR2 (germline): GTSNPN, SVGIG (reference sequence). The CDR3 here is CAWSVIGTAVGNTIYF. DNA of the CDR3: TGTGCCTGGAGTGTCATAGGGACAGCCGTCGGAAACACCATATATTTT.

The CDR3 nucleotides read TGCGCCAGCAGCTCGTCCTATCCGGGAGGCCCCCAGGCCGAGCAGTACTTC. This gives the protein CASSSSYPGGPQAEQYF. This sequence joins TRBV5-1 and TRBJ2-7; 7 bases are a match to TRBD2. The junction had 18 bases not matched to a gene; V was cut back by 3 bases and J by 6 bases. Per the germline V gene, CDR1 is SGHRS and CDR2 is YFSETQ. CDR3 size: 17 residues.

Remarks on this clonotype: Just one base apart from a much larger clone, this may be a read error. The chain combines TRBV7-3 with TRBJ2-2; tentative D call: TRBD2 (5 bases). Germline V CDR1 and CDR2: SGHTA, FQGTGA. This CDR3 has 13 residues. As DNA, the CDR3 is TGTGCCAGCAGCTCTCCGAACACCGGGGAGCCGTTTTTT. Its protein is CASSSPNTGEPFF. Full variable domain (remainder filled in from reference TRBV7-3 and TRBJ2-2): GAGVSQTPSNKVTEKGKYVELRCDPISGHTALYWYRQSLGQGPEFLIYFQGTGAADDSGLPNDRFFAVRPEGSVSTLKIQRTERGDSAVYLCASSSPNTGEPFFGEGSRLTVL.

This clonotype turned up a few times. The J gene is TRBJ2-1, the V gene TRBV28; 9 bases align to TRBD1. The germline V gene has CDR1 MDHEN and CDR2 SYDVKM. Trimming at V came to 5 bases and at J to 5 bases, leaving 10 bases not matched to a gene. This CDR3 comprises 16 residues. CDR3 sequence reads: CASSQSVGQGHNEQFF. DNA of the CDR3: TGTGCCAGCAGTCAATCGGTGGGACAGGGCCACAATGAGCAGTTCTTC.

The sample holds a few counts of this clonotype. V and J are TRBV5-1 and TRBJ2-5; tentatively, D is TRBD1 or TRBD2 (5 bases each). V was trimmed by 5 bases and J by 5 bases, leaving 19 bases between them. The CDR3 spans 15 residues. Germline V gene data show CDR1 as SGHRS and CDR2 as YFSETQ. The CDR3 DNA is TGCGCCAGCAGTATGACAGCCGGCCCGGGGGAGACCCAGTACTTC. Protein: CASSMTAGPGETQYF.

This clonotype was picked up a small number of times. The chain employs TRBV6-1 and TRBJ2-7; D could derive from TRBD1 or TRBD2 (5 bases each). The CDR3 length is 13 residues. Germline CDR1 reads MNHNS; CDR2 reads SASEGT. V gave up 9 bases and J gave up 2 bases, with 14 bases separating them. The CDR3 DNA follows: TGTGCCAGGGGCCGGGACGGAACCTACGAGCAGTACTTC. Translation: CARGRDGTYEQYF.

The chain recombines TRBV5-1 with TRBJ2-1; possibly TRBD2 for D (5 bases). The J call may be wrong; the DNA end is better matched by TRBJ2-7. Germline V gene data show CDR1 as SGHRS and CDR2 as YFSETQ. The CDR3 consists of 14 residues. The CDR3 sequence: CASSLASFNNEQYF. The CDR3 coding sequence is TGCGCCAGCAGCTTAGCTAGCTTTAACAATGAGCAGTACTTC.

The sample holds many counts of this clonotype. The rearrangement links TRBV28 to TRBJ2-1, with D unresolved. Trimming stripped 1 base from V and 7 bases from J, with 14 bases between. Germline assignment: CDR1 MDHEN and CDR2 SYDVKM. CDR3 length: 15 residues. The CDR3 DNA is TGTGCCAGCAGTTTATTGTCGGTAGCTGGGAATGAGCAGTTCTTC. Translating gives CASSLLSVAGNEQFF.

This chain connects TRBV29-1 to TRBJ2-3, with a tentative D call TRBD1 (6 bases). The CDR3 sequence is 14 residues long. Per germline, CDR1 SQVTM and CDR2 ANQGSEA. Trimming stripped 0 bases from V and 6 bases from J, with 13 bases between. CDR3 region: CSVEEMQGSDTQYF. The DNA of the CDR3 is TGCAGCGTTGAAGAGATGCAGGGGTCGGATACGCAGTATTTT.

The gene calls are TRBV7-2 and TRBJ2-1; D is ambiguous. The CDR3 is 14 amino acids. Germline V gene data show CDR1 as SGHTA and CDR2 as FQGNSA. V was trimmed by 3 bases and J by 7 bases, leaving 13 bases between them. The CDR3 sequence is CASSFGGPPNEQFF. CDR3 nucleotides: TGTGCCAGCAGCTTTGGCGGCCCCCCAAATGAGCAGTTCTTC. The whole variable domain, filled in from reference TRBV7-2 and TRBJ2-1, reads GAGVSQSPSNKVTEKGKDVELRCDPISGHTALYWYRQSLGQGLEFLIYFQGNSAPDKSGLPSDRFSAERTGGSVSTLTIQRTQQEDSAVYLCASSFGGPPNEQFFGPGTRLTVL.

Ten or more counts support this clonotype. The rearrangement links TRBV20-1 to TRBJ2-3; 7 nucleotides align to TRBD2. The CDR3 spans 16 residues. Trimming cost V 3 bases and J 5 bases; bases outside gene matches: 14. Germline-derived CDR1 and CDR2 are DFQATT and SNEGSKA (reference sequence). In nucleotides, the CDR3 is TGCAGTGCTAGCCCCGCGGCGGGAGAAGTCCAAGATACGCAGTATTTT. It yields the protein CSASPAAGEVQDTQYF.

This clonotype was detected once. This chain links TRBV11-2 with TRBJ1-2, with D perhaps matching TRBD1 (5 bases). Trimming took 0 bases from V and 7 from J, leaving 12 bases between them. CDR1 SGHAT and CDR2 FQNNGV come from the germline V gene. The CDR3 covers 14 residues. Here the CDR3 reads CASSLEEGTVGYTF. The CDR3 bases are TGTGCCAGCAGCTTAGAGGAGGGGACGGTTGGCTACACCTTC.

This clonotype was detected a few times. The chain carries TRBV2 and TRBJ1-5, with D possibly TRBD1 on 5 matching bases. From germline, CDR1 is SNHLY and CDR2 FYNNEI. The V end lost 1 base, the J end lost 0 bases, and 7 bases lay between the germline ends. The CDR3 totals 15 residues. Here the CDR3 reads CASSEGQHSNQPQHF. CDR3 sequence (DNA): TGTGCCAGCAGTGAAGGACAGCATAGCAATCAGCCCCAGCATTTT.

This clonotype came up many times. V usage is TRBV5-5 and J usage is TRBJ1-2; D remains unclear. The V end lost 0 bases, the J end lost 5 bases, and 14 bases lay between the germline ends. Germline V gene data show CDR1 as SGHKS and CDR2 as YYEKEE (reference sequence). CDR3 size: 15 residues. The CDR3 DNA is TGTGCCAGCAGCTTGGTGGGTCTGGTGGGGTATGGCTACACCTTC. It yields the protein CASSLVGLVGYGYTF.

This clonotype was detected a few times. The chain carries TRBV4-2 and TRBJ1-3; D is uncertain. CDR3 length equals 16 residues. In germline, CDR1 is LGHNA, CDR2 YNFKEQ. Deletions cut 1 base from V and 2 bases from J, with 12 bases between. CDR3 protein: CASSQALGWAGNTIYF. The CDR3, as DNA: TGTGCCAGCAGCCAAGCCTTAGGTTGGGCTGGAAACACCATATATTTT.

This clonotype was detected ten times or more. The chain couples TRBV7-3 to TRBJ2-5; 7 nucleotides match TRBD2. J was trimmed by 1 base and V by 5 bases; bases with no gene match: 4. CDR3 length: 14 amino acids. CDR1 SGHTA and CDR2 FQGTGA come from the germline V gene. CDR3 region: CASSAPSGQETQYF. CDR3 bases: TGTGCCAGCAGCGCACCTAGCGGCCAAGAGACCCAGTACTTC.

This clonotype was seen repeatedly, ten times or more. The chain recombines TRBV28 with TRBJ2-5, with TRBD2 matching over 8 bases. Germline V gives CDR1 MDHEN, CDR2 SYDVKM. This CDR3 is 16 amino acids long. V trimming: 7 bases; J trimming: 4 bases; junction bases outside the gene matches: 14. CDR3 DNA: TGTGCCAGCAACGTTGCGTTAGCGGGAAGAGGAGAGACCCAGTACTTC. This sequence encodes CASNVALAGRGETQYF.

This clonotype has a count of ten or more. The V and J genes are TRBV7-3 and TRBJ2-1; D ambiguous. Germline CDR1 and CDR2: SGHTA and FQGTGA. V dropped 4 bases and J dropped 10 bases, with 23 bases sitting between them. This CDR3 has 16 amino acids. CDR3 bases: TGTGCCAGCAGCTCCCTGGTTCTGCGGCTTGGGGAAGAGCAGTTCTTC. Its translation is CASSSLVLRLGEEQFF.